This T cell receptor (beta chain) appears in the sequencing data of a study of Graves' ophthalmopathy and Graves' hyperthyroidism. As the template, RNA transcripts were used to amplify TCR beta CDR3 regions. HTBI primers were used in a first-round RT-PCR, which preceded a second-round multiplex PCR. TCRdb analysed the multiplex PCR reads with MiXCR anew, one entry per CDR3 protein. The sample consists of 500,000 to 800,000 distinct CDR3 sequences, about 40% of them appearing once. This clonotype was found many times. Germline CDR1 is SNHLY and CDR2 is FYNNEI. The V and J ends lost 6 bases and 0 bases respectively, with 18 bases between them. CDR3 length: 17 residues.

The source material was peripheral blood. The chain recombines TRBV2 with TRBJ1-3; D is ambiguous. The source of this sequence is an adult man with Graves' ophthalmopathy. The CDR3 loop reads CASSWTPSGISGNTIYF. The CDR3, as DNA: TGTGCCAGCAGCTGGACTCCCTCGGGCATCTCTGGAAACACCATATATTTT.